The following is a T cell receptor (beta chain) sequence with its context. Its specificity is unknown. This sample was taken from a study of radiotherapy plus CTLA-4 blockade in lung cancer. The overall study: An objective response was seen in 15% to 20% of patients, and disease control in 25% to 40%. Study findings and constraints: Interferon-beta, together with early blood T cell clone dynamics, reportedly best predicted response.

Chemo-refractory metastatic non-small-cell lung cancer patients received focal radiation with ipilimumab CTLA-4 blockade. Clones were read by immunoSEQ multiplex PCR, and TCRdb kept only the in-frame ones, dropping some. The sample includes tens of thousands of clones, roughly 72% of them seen just once. Germline trimming cut 5 bases from V and 1 base from J; bases unmatched to any gene: 3. CDR1 and CDR2 from the germline V gene are SGHVS and FNYEAQ. The CDR3 loop spans 14 amino acids. The sample was peripheral blood, taken from a patient treated with radiotherapy plus ipilimumab. The source is a human donor with non-small cell lung cancer who had stable disease on radiotherapy plus ipilimumab. The V gene is TRBV7-6, the J gene TRBJ1-1; 8 bases map to TRBD1. The CDR3 spells CASSHGQGNTEAFF. DNA for the CDR3: TGTGCCAGCAGCCACGGACAGGGGAACACTGAAGCTTTCTTT. Drawing the rest from reference TRBV7-6 and TRBJ1-1, the complete variable domain is GAGVSQSPRYKVTKRGQDVALRCDPISGHVSLYWYRQALGQGPEFLTYFNYEAQQDKSGLPNDRFSAERPEGSISTLTIQRTEQRDSAMYRCASSHGQGNTEAFFGQGTRLTVV.